This T cell receptor (beta chain) was captured by sequencing in a study of T cell changes during pregnancy in multiple sclerosis. Some clones are missing from TCRdb's copy, which holds only in-frame ones; the method was immunoSEQ multiplex PCR. The sample holds 35,000 to 45,000 clones, approximately 92% seen once. V lost 4 bases and J lost 2; bases outside the gene matches: 9. This CDR3 comprises 15 residues. Germline V gene lookup returns CDR1 SGHNT and CDR2 YYREEE (reference sequence). The V and J genes are TRBV5-4 and TRBJ2-7, with 7 bases that match TRBD1. This sequence was found in a female donor in good health, enrolled as a control in a pregnancy study. Sequenced material: CD4+ T cells from peripheral blood mononuclear cells, taken after pregnancy. CDR3 loop: CASSHVQGQPYEQYF. The CDR3 DNA reads TGTGCCAGCAGCCACGTACAGGGGCAGCCCTACGAGCAGTACTTC.